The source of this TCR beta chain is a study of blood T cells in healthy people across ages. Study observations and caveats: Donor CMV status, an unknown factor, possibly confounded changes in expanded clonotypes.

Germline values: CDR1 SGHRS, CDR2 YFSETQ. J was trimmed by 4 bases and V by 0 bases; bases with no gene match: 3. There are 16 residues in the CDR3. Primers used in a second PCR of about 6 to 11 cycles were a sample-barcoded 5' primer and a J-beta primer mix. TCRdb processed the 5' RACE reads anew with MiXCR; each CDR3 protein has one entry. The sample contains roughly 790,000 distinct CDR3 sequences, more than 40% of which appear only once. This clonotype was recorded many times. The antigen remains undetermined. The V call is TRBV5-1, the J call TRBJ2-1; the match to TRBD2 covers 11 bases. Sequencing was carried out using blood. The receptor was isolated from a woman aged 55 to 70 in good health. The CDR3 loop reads CASSLEGTSGYNEQFF. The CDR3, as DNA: TGCGCCAGCAGCTTGGAAGGGACTAGCGGATACAATGAGCAGTTCTTC.